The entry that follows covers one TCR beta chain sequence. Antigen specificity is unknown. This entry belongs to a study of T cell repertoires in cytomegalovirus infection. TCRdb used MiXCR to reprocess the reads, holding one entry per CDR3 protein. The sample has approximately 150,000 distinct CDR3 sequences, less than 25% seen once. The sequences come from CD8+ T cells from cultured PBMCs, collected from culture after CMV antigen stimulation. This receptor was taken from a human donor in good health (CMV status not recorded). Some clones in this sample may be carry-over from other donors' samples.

CDR3: CASSFLDTQYF. CDR3 sequence (DNA): TGTGCCAGCAGCTTCCTAGATACGCAGTATTTT. This chain uses TRBV11-2 with TRBJ2-3; no definite D call. The CDR3 spans 11 residues. The germline V gene encodes CDR1 SGHAT and CDR2 FQNNGV. V dropped 3 bases and J dropped 5 bases, with 3 bases sitting between them.